The entry that follows covers one T cell receptor beta chain sequence. What it binds is not known. The source of the sample is a study of cytomegalovirus exposure and HLA in healthy donors. In the study overall: The study placed 70% to 85% of its approximately 430 genotyped donors in the Caucasian-associated ancestry cluster.

The length of the CDR3 is 14 residues. Germline trimming cut 6 bases from V and 6 bases from J; bases unmatched to any gene: 7. Germline-derived CDR1 and CDR2 are SNHLY and FYNNEI. Broader study findings: The study recorded 160 or so TCR beta chains that were cytomegalovirus-associated.

Healthy bone marrow donors made up the donors. PCR involved 60 Vbeta and 13 Jbeta primers. The method was immunoSEQ multiplex PCR; TCRdb's version includes in-frame clones alone and lacks a portion of them. The sample consists of about 180,000 clones, around 80% of them appearing once. This TCR derives from a man younger than 35 in good health and CMV-seronegative. The sample consisted of PBMCs. V is TRBV2 and J is TRBJ1-5, with 8 bases aligning to TRBD1. CDR3 loop: CASRDQGAGQPQHF. CDR3 in DNA: TGTGCCAGCAGGGACCAGGGGGCAGGTCAGCCCCAGCATTTT.